Listed below are T cell receptor beta chains from one sample, sequenced in a study of OX40 agonist ivuxolimab in advanced cancers. Clones were sequenced by immunoSEQ multiplex PCR, and TCRdb holds only the in-frame ones, with some missing. The repertoire includes about 76,000 clones, approximately 90% of them detected once, and about 0.9% sits in the top ten. The sample in question was CD4+ or CD8+ T cells sorted from blood, obtained in a trial of the OX40 agonist ivuxolimab. The receptors stem from an adult with an advanced solid tumor such as melanoma, head and neck, liver or kidney cancer. Both conserved end residues are part of each CDR3. Each record gives: J gene, D gene, V gene, CDR3 protein. D genes are given only for firm matches.

J: TRBJ2-2
D: NA
V: TRBV18
CDR3: CASSPRQSKHGELFF

J: TRBJ2-3
D: NA
V: TRBV9
CDR3: CASSVESDTQYF

J: TRBJ2-2
D: TRBD2
V: TRBV11-1
CDR3: CASSRGLANTGELFF

J: TRBJ2-2
D: TRBD1
V: TRBV2
CDR3: CASRGGQGPSNTGELFF

J: TRBJ2-7
D: NA
V: TRBV7-6
CDR3: CASSLQSGLTYEQYF

J: TRBJ2-3
D: NA
V: TRBV18
CDR3: CASSQVSTDTQYF

J: TRBJ2-5
D: TRBD1
V: TRBV9
CDR3: CASSVGQGGETQYF

J: TRBJ2-7
D: NA
V: TRBV7-2
CDR3: CASSFPGAEQYF

J: TRBJ1-1
D: NA
V: TRBV14
CDR3: CASSKALNTEAFF

J: TRBJ2-5
D: NA
V: TRBV6-5
CDR3: CASSYSSQGSETQYF

J: TRBJ2-4
D: NA
V: TRBV28
CDR3: CASGYRENIQYF

J: TRBJ2-3
D: TRBD2
V: TRBV5-1
CDR3: CASSPPSGSADTQYF

J: TRBJ1-1
D: NA
V: TRBV5-5
CDR3: CASSFRDTGEAFF

J: TRBJ2-1
D: NA
V: TRBV11-2
CDR3: CASSPWSGLGEQFF

J: TRBJ1-6
D: NA
V: TRBV28
CDR3: CASSINREYHF

J: TRBJ1-6
D: NA
V: TRBV7-9
CDR3: CASSPGLTWNSPLHF

J: TRBJ2-1
D: TRBD2
V: TRBV11-2
CDR3: CASSQAGAGEYNEQFF

J: TRBJ2-1
D: TRBD2
V: TRBV5-4
CDR3: CASSRDYGSYNEQFF

J: TRBJ1-4
D: NA
V: TRBV6-1
CDR3: CASSPQERLTGKLFF

J: TRBJ1-5
D: NA
V: TRBV5-6
CDR3: CASSARASDQPQHF

J: TRBJ2-6
D: NA
V: TRBV7-5
CDR3: CARPRDRGANVLTF

J: TRBJ2-4
D: NA
V: TRBV7-2
CDR3: CASSGRVAKNIQYF

J: TRBJ1-2
D: TRBD1
V: TRBV28
CDR3: CASSYRTGGALKLNGYTF

J: TRBJ1-2
D: NA
V: TRBV19
CDR3: CAGSVISNYGYTF

J: TRBJ2-3
D: NA
V: TRBV2
CDR3: CASTEGTSPANTQYF

J: TRBJ2-1
D: TRBD2
V: TRBV25-1
CDR3: CASSPRLAGADEQFF

J: TRBJ2-7
D: TRBD1
V: TRBV2
CDR3: CASNLGQAYEQYF

J: TRBJ2-1
D: NA
V: TRBV28
CDR3: CASSLSQGFGSYNEQFF

J: TRBJ1-4
D: TRBD1
V: TRBV5-1
CDR3: CASSLEGGQHNEKLFF

J: TRBJ1-1
D: NA
V: TRBV10-3
CDR3: CAISESFGGNTEAFF

J: TRBJ1-4
D: NA
V: TRBV21-1
CDR3: CASSERGEKLFF

J: TRBJ2-5
D: NA
V: TRBV29-1
CDR3: CSVGIWTGETQYF

J: TRBJ2-5
D: TRBD1
V: TRBV5-1
CDR3: CASSAQGAGETQYF

J: TRBJ1-1
D: TRBD1
V: TRBV7-2
CDR3: CASSADRDRGHAFF

J: TRBJ2-1
D: TRBD2
V: TRBV28
CDR3: CASSQSGRAYNEQFF

J: TRBJ2-1
D: NA
V: TRBV7-2
CDR3: CASSFDSVMNEQFF

J: TRBJ1-1
D: NA
V: TRBV7-3
CDR3: CASSLLPARGGNTEAFF

J: TRBJ1-2
D: TRBD1
V: TRBV6-1
CDR3: CASSEGQGFYGYTF

J: TRBJ2-7
D: NA
V: TRBV28
CDR3: CAVHSSSYEQYF

J: TRBJ2-7
D: NA
V: TRBV7-2
CDR3: CASSLMVLGTYEQYF

J: TRBJ2-7
D: TRBD2
V: TRBV28
CDR3: CASSLSGRWTYEQYF

J: TRBJ2-3
D: NA
V: TRBV7-2
CDR3: CASSLERDTQYF

J: TRBJ2-1
D: TRBD2
V: TRBV5-1
CDR3: CASSQGLAGVGEQFF

J: TRBJ1-1
D: NA
V: TRBV6-5
CDR3: CASSYSRDMNTEAFF

J: TRBJ1-1
D: NA
V: TRBV5-1
CDR3: CASSLGKTNTEAFF

J: TRBJ1-1
D: NA
V: TRBV11-3
CDR3: CASSLSQGRAFF

J: TRBJ2-2
D: TRBD2
V: TRBV7-9
CDR3: CASSNQRGGNTGELFF

J: TRBJ2-1
D: NA
V: TRBV20-1
CDR3: CSASGPNEQFF

J: TRBJ2-7
D: TRBD2
V: TRBV2
CDR3: CASRRFLAGGTYEQYF

J: TRBJ2-7
D: NA
V: TRBV27
CDR3: CASSHQDGSYEQYF